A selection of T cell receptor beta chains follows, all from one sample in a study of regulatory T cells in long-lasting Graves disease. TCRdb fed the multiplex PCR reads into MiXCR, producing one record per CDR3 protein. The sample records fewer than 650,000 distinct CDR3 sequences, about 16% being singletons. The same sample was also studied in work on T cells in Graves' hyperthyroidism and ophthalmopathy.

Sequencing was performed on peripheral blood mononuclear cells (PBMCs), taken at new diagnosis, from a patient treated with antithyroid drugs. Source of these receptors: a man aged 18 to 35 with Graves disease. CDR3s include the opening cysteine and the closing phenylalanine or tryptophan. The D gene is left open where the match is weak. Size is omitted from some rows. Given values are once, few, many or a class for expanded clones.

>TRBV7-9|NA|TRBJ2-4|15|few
CASSSSALAKNIQYF
TGTGCCAGCAGCTCTAGCGCCCTGGCCAAAAACATTCAGTACTTC
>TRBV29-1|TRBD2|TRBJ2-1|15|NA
CSAELPSGNLDEQFF
TGCAGCGCTGAACTGCCTAGCGGGAATTTGGATGAGCAGTTCTTC
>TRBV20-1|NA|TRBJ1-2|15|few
CSARGIEGWDYGYTF
TGCAGTGCTAGGGGCATCGAGGGGTGGGACTATGGCTACACCTTC
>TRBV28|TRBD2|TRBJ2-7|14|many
CASRGSGLAYEQYF
TGTGCCAGCAGGGGGAGTGGACTAGCCTACGAGCAGTACTTC
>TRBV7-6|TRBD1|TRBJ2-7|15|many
CASSLQRQGINEQYF
TGTGCCAGCAGCTTGCAGAGACAGGGTATCAACGAGCAGTACTTC
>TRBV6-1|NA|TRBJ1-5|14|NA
CASSEGPVLQPQHF
TGTGCCAGCAGTGAAGGGCCGGTCCTACAGCCCCAGCATTTT
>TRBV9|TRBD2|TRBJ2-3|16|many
CASSPLAGQRTDTQYF
TGTGCCAGCAGCCCCTTAGCGGGGCAGAGGACAGATACGCAGTATTTT
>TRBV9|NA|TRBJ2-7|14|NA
CASSVGGRDDEQYF
TGTGCCAGCAGCGTAGGAGGGAGAGATGACGAGCAGTACTTC
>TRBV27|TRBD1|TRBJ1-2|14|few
CASTSGTGEGGYTF
TGTGCCAGTACCTCCGGGACAGGAGAAGGTGGCTACACCTTC
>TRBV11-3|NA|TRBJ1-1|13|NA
CASRVEGITEAFF
TGTGCCAGCAGAGTAGAAGGGATCACTGAAGCTTTCTTT
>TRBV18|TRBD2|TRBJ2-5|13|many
CASSPGGRETQYF
TGTGCCAGCTCACCGGGGGGGAGAGAGACCCAGTACTTC
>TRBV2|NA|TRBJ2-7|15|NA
CASSEQGLLSYEQYF
TGTGCCAGCAGTGAACAGGGGCTTCTCTCCTACGAGCAGTACTTC
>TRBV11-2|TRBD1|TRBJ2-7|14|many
CASSQAGTAGEQYF
TGTGCCAGCAGCCAAGCCGGGACAGCCGGCGAGCAGTACTTC
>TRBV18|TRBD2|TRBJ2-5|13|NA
CASPLAGQETQYF
TGTGCCAGCCCACTAGCGGGCCAAGAGACCCAGTACTTC
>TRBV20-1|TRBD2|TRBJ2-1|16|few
CSALSLAGAVYNEQFF
TGCAGTGCCCTATCACTAGCGGGAGCCGTTTACAATGAGCAGTTCTTC
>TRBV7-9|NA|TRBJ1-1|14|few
CASSPGIGGLEAFF
TGTGCCAGCAGCCCCGGGATTGGGGGCTTGGAAGCTTTCTTT
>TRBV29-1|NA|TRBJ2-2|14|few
CSVGTATNTGELFF
TGCAGCGTTGGGACAGCTACGAACACCGGGGAGCTGTTTTTT
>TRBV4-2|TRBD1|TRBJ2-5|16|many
CASSPTRGQAPETQYF
TGTGCCAGCAGTCCAACCCGGGGACAGGCTCCAGAGACCCAGTACTTC
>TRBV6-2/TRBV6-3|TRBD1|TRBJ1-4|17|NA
CASSPDRRTGANEKLFF
TGTGCCAGCAGCCCTGACCGACGGACAGGGGCTAATGAAAAACTGTTTTTT
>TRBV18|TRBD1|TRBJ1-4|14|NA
CASPPTGGPEKLFF
TGTGCCAGCCCACCTACAGGGGGCCCGGAAAAACTGTTTTTT
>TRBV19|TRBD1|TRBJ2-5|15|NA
CASSSDREARETQYF
TGTGCCAGTAGCTCGGACAGGGAGGCTCGGGAGACCCAGTACTTC
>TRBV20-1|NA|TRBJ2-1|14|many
CSARMVSRNNEQFF
TGCAGTGCTAGAATGGTCTCAAGGAACAATGAGCAGTTCTTC
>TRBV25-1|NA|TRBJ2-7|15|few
CASSDRARLLHEQYF
TGTGCCAGCAGTGACCGGGCCCGACTCTTGCACGAGCAGTACTTC
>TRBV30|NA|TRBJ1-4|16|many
CAWSVSRTVINEKLFF
TGTGCCTGGAGTGTGAGCCGGACAGTAATTAATGAAAAACTGTTTTTT
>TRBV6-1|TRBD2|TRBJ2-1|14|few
CASSRAGPRNEQFF
TGTGCCAGCAGCCGAGCGGGGCCTCGTAATGAGCAGTTCTTC
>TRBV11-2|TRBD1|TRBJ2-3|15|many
CASSPLGGPTDTQYF
TGTGCCAGCAGCCCCCTAGGGGGCCCGACAGATACGCAGTATTTT
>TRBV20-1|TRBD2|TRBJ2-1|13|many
CSAFRTSPNEQFF
TGCAGTGCCTTTAGGACTAGTCCTAATGAGCAGTTCTTC
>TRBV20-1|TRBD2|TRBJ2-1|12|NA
CSATPGGNEQFF
TGCAGTGCTACTCCGGGGGGGAATGAGCAGTTCTTC
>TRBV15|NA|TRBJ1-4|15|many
CATSTTTITGEKLFF
TGTGCCACCAGTACAACGACGATTACGGGGGAAAAACTGTTTTTT
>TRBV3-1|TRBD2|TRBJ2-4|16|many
CASSQGTSGSRYIQYF
TGTGCCAGCAGCCAAGGGACTAGCGGGAGTCGGTACATTCAGTACTTC
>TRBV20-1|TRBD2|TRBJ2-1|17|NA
CSARDSTGSGRSVEQFF
TGCAGTGCTAGAGATTCGACAGGCAGCGGGAGGTCGGTTGAGCAGTTCTTC
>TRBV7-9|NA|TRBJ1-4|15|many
CASSPPGTANEKLFF
TGTGCCAGCAGCCCGCCCGGGACGGCGAATGAAAAACTGTTTTTT
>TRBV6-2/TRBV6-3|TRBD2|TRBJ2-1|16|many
CASKLVSGRTYNEQFF
TGTGCCAGCAAGCTTGTGAGCGGGAGGACCTACAATGAGCAGTTCTTC
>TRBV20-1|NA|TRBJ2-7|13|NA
CSARDGNAYEQYF
TGCAGTGCTAGAGACGGGAATGCCTACGAGCAGTACTTC
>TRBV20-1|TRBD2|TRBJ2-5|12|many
CSARVGGETQYF
TGCAGTGCTAGAGTGGGGGGGGAGACCCAGTACTTC
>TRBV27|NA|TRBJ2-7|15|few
CASSFDSLNSYEQYF
TGTGCCAGCAGTTTCGACAGTTTAAACTCCTACGAGCAGTACTTC
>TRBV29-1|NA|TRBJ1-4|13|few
CSAKGGANEKLFF
TGCAGCGCTAAGGGGGGGGCTAATGAAAAACTGTTTTTT
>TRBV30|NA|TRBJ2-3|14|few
CAWSVVGSTDTQYF
TGTGCCTGGAGTGTCGTGGGTTCCACAGATACGCAGTATTTT
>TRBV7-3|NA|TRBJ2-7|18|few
CASSLFGPAPESFYEQYF
TGTGCCAGCAGCTTATTCGGCCCCGCGCCAGAATCTTTCTACGAGCAGTACTTC
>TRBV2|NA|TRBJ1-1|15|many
CASSEFEGVYTEAFF
TGTGCCAGCAGTGAGTTCGAGGGTGTTTACACTGAAGCTTTCTTT
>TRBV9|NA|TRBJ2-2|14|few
CASSVGGISGELFF
TGTGCCAGCAGCGTAGGGGGGATTTCCGGGGAGCTGTTTTTT
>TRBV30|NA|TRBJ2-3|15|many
CAWSVGTTNTDTQYF
TGTGCCTGGAGTGTTGGAACCACAAACACAGATACGCAGTATTTT
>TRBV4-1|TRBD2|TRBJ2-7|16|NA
CASSPQTSGRGYEQYF
TGCGCCAGCAGCCCTCAGACTAGCGGGAGAGGCTACGAGCAGTACTTC
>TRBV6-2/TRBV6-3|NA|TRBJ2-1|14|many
CASSDLASSNEQFF
TGTGCCAGCAGTGACCTAGCGAGCTCCAATGAGCAGTTCTTC
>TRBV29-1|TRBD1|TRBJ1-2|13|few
CSVGEGADYGYTF
TGCAGCGTGGGGGAGGGGGCGGACTATGGCTACACCTTC
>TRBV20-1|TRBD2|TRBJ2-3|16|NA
CSATRGLAGVTDTQYF
TGCAGTGCTACCAGGGGACTAGCGGGAGTAACAGATACGCAGTATTTT
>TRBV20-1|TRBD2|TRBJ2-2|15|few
CSASRLAGPTGELFF
TGCAGTGCTAGTCGTCTAGCGGGACCCACCGGGGAGCTGTTTTTT
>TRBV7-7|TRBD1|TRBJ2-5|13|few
CASQGANQETQYF
TGTGCTAGCCAGGGGGCGAATCAAGAGACCCAGTACTTC
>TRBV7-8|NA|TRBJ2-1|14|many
CASSHLQGEGAQFF
TGTGCCAGCAGCCATCTACAGGGAGAGGGCGCGCAGTTCTTC
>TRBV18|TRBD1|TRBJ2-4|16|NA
CASSPPQGGNENIQYF
TGTGCCAGCTCACCACCCCAAGGGGGCAACGAAAACATTCAGTACTTC
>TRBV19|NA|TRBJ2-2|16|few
CASSITRPPVTGELFF
TGTGCCAGTAGTATCACCCGGCCCCCGGTCACCGGGGAGCTGTTTTTT
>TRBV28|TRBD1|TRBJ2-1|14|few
CASLVGTGNNEQFF
TGTGCCAGCCTGGTTGGGACAGGGAACAATGAGCAGTTCTTC
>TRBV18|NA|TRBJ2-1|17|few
CASSPAGGQLLPNEQFF
TGTGCCAGCTCACCAGCAGGCGGACAACTCCTACCTAATGAGCAGTTCTTC